This T cell receptor (beta chain) was obtained from a study of regulatory T cells in long-lasting Graves disease. The CDR3 has 13 amino acids. Germline CDR1 and CDR2: LGHDT and YNNKEL (reference sequence). The ends were cut back, 2 bases at V and 7 bases at J, with 11 bases in the middle. Arm-PCR with iRepertoire HTBI primers amplified the CDR3 regions for these TCR beta libraries. TCRdb fed the multiplex PCR reads into MiXCR, producing one record per CDR3 protein. This table has 560,000 or so distinct CDR3 sequences, roughly 15% appearing once. Documented time point: newly diagnosed GD, antithyroid drugs for less than 3 months. Isolated PBMC RNA provided the starting material for the TCR library. This clonotype has only a few counts. These sequences were also reported in another study, on T cells in Graves' hyperthyroidism and ophthalmopathy.

The V call is TRBV3-1, the J call TRBJ1-2; D is unclear. This TCR came from a man between 18 and 35 years old with Graves disease. Specimen: peripheral blood mononuclear cells (PBMCs), collected at new diagnosis, from a patient treated with antithyroid drugs. CDR3 in amino acids: CASSQRGFGGYTF. The CDR3 DNA reads as TGTGCCAGCAGCCAAAGAGGCTTTGGTGGCTACACCTTC.